One sample yielded the 25 T cell receptor beta chains listed below, sequenced in a study of regulatory T cells in long-lasting Graves disease. Time point given: newly diagnosed GD, antithyroid drugs for less than 3 months. There was RNA extracted from PBMCs, and the TCR library was made from it. Arm-PCR of CDR3 regions and iRepertoire HTBI primers were used to build TCR beta libraries. Each CDR3 protein is one row after TCRdb ran MiXCR on the multiplex PCR reads. The sample lists around 250,000 distinct CDR3 sequences, around 18% occurring once. The sequences come from peripheral blood mononuclear cells (PBMCs), collected at new diagnosis, from a patient treated with antithyroid drugs. The receptors originated from a female donor with Graves disease.

This clonotype was seen a single time. The J gene is TRBJ2-5, the V gene TRBV12-3 or TRBV12-4; 7 bases agree with TRBD2. Germline trimming cut 3 bases from V and 2 bases from J; bases unmatched to any gene: 3. CDR3 size: 14 residues. The CDR3 region has the DNA TGTGCCAGCAGTTTCTCGGGAGGTCAAGAGACCCAGTACTTC. Translating it yields CASSFSGGQETQYF.

Details on this clonotype: This may be a read error, as it is one base from a much larger clone. This chain connects TRBV10-3 to TRBJ2-7, with D maybe TRBD1 (7 bases). Germline V lookup: CDR1 ENHRY, CDR2 SYGVKD. Trimming left V 3 bases short and J 4 bases short, with 16 bases between. This CDR3 spans 15 amino acids. CDR3 bases: TGTGCCATCAGTGAAGGGGGGACAGCCTTTTACGAGCAGTACTTC. It yields the protein CAISEGGTAFYEQYF.

This clonotype was recorded many times. V and J are TRBV19 and TRBJ1-1; 7 bases are a match to TRBD1. From germline, CDR1 is LNHDA and CDR2 SQIVND (reference sequence). This CDR3 has 15 residues. Germline trimming cut 2 bases from V and 3 bases from J; bases unmatched to any gene: 6. The CDR3 DNA follows: TGTGCCAGTAGTATAACAGGGGTGGGAGACACTGAAGCTTTCTTT. Translating it yields CASSITGVGDTEAFF. Together with reference TRBV19 and TRBJ1-1, the CDR3 gives the full variable domain: DGGITQSPKYLFRKEGQNVTLSCEQNLNHDAMYWYRQDPGQGLRLIYYSQIVNDFQKGDIAEGYSVSREKKESFPLTVTSAQKNPTAFYLCASSITGVGDTEAFFGQGTRLTVV.

This clonotype was counted ten times or more. The V call is TRBV11-3, the J call TRBJ1-6, with 8 bases lining up with TRBD1. From germline, CDR1 is SGHNT and CDR2 YENEEA. J was trimmed by 6 bases and V by 3 bases; bases with no gene match: 1. This CDR3 is built from 14 residues. CDR3 nucleotide sequence: TGTGCCAGCAGCTTTGACAGGGGTAATTCACCCCTCCACTTT. Residues: CASSFDRGNSPLHF.

Ten or more counts support this clonotype. This chain connects TRBV11-2 to TRBJ2-7; TRBD1 matches at 10 bases. This CDR3 has 14 amino acids. With V trimmed by 6 bases and J by 7 bases, 9 bases remained unmatched. Germline values: CDR1 SGHAT, CDR2 FQNNGV. The DNA for the CDR3 is TGTGCCAGCAGTCCCGGGACAGGGGCGAGAGAGCAGTACTTC. Its translation is CASSPGTGAREQYF. The full variable domain, in which reference TRBV11-2 and TRBJ2-7 provide the parts outside the CDR3, is EAGVAQSPRYKIIEKRQSVAFWCNPISGHATLYWYQQILGQGPKLLIQFQNNGVVDDSQLPKDRFSAERLKGVDSTLKIQPAKLEDSAVYLCASSPGTGAREQYFGPGTRLTVT.

The genes are TRBV4-2 and TRBJ2-3, with unresolved D. Germline lookup yields CDR1 LGHNA and CDR2 YNFKEQ. Deletions cut 0 bases from V and 0 bases from J, with 7 bases between. This CDR3 contains 15 residues. The DNA of the CDR3 is TGTGCCAGCAGCCAAGAGAAAGCGAGCACAGATACGCAGTATTTT. Protein product: CASSQEKASTDTQYF.

This clonotype was seen at least ten times. The V gene is TRBV6-5, the J gene TRBJ2-5, with 8 nucleotides matching TRBD2. Germline CDR1 and CDR2: MNHEY and SVGAGI. Trimming took 4 bases from V and 1 from J; bases not matched to a gene: 11. The CDR3 loop spans 17 amino acids. The DNA of the CDR3 is TGTGCCAGCAGTTCCAACGCCTTTAGCGGGGTCCAAGAGACCCAGTACTTC. It is translated as CASSSNAFSGVQETQYF.

By share of the sample, this clonotype is medium-sized (0.01 to 0.1%). The chain recombines TRBV25-1 with TRBJ1-4, with D perhaps matching TRBD1 (6 bases). Germline lookup yields CDR1 MGHDK and CDR2 SYGVNS. V was shortened by 2 bases and J by 8 bases, with 15 bases between the two germline ends. The CDR3 sequence is 15 residues long. The chain's CDR3 is CASSEGDIWDEKLFF. CDR3 coding DNA: TGTGCCAGCAGTGAAGGGGACATCTGGGACGAAAAACTGTTTTTT.

This clonotype was picked up many times. The chain is built from TRBV7-3 and TRBJ2-3; D remains unclear. Germline assignment: CDR1 SGHTA and CDR2 FQGTGA. The ends were cut back, 3 bases at V and 3 bases at J, with 7 bases in the middle. The CDR3 is made up of 13 amino acids. CDR3 protein: CASSFVGTDTQYF. The CDR3 DNA reads TGTGCCAGCAGCTTTGTGGGAACAGATACGCAGTATTTT.

This clonotype was seen at least ten times. The chain recombines TRBV27 with TRBJ2-3, with D unclear. The germline CDR1 and CDR2 sequences are MNHEY and SMNVEV (reference sequence). This CDR3 has 14 residues. Trimming took off 3 bases at V and 5 bases at J, with 12 bases between the two ends. The CDR3 DNA follows: TGTGCCAGCAGTTTTTCGGGCGGCCTAGATACGCAGTATTTT. Translation gives CASSFSGGLDTQYF.

The chain recombines TRBV2 with TRBJ2-7, with 11 bases lining up with TRBD2. Germline assignment: CDR1 SNHLY and CDR2 FYNNEI. The CDR3 has 16 amino acids. Germline trimming cut 5 bases from V and 4 bases from J; bases unmatched to any gene: 10. CDR3 residues: CASSLGSGRAGYEQYF. Written as DNA, the CDR3 is TGTGCCAGCAGTCTTGGTAGCGGGAGGGCCGGGTACGAGCAGTACTTC.

Comments on this clonotype: This may come from a read error, since a much larger clone is one base off. The rearrangement uses TRBV7-2 and TRBJ1-1; TRBD1 might be the D (5 bases). This CDR3 has 12 residues. The germline gives CDR1 SGHTA, CDR2 FQGNSA. This CDR3 reads CASSLSLGEALF. CDR3 bases: TGTGCCAGCAGCTTATCACTAGGGGAGGCTCTCTTT. Together with reference TRBV7-2 and TRBJ1-1, the CDR3 gives the full variable domain: GAGVSQSPSNKVTEKGKDVELRCDPISGHTALYWYRQSLGQGLEFLIYFQGNSAPDKSGLPSDRFSAERTGGSVSTLTIQRTQQEDSAVYLCASSLSLGEALFGQGTRLTVV.

This clonotype has a count of ten or more. J is TRBJ1-2 and V is TRBV6-2 or TRBV6-3, with 10 bases aligning to TRBD1. Trimming took 6 bases from V and 4 from J; bases not matched to a gene: 5. Germline CDR1 is MNHEY and CDR2 is SVGEGT. This CDR3 has 14 amino acids. The CDR3: CASRGTGDIYGYTF. The DNA of the CDR3 is TGTGCCAGCAGGGGGACAGGGGACATCTATGGCTACACCTTC.

This clonotype was detected ten times or more. This chain connects TRBV19 to TRBJ1-2; TRBD1 aligns across 10 bases. In germline, CDR1 is LNHDA, CDR2 SQIVND (reference sequence). CDR3 size: 16 residues. V dropped 5 bases and J dropped 0; count of bases not matched to a gene: 6. In DNA form, the CDR3 reads TGTGCCAGTAGTCCTCGGACAGGGGGGACTAACTATGGCTACACCTTC. It specifies CASSPRTGGTNYGYTF.

This clonotype was counted many times. CDR3 coding DNA: TGTGCCAGCAGTCAGGGTGGTGGAAACACCATATATTTT. Its translation is CASSQGGGNTIYF. This chain joins TRBV2 and TRBJ1-3; D is possibly TRBD1 (5 bases). V was pared by 5 bases and J by 3 bases, with 8 bases between. CDR1 and CDR2 from the germline V gene are SNHLY and FYNNEI. CDR3 length: 13 amino acids.

This clonotype was observed many times. This chain uses TRBV5-6 with TRBJ2-1; D uncertain. CDR1 is SGHDT, CDR2 YYEEEE, per germline. This CDR3 is 13 amino acids long. V was shortened by 9 bases and J by 8 bases, with 18 bases between the two germline ends. CDR3 protein: CATPERGTDEQFF. The CDR3 DNA is TGTGCCACCCCCGAACGAGGTACAGATGAGCAGTTCTTC.

J is TRBJ1-2 and V is TRBV4-1; D is ambiguous. V dropped 0 bases and J dropped 8 bases, with 16 bases sitting between them. CDR3 length equals 15 residues. Germline CDR1 reads MGHRA; CDR2 reads YSYEKL. CDR3 protein: CASSQDYRAYGGYTF. DNA of the CDR3: TGCGCCAGCAGCCAAGATTACCGGGCCTACGGCGGCTACACCTTC.

This chain's CDR3 is CASSLGPGGNTEAFF. CDR3 bases: TGTGCCAGCAGCTTAGGCCCAGGGGGGAACACTGAAGCTTTCTTT. J is TRBJ1-1 and V is TRBV7-2; 7 bases are a match to TRBD1. Germline values: CDR1 SGHTA, CDR2 FQGNSA. CDR3 length equals 15 residues. The V and J ends lost 1 base and 1 base, in that order; junction bases with no gene match: 3.

This clonotype was picked up many times. The J gene is TRBJ1-4, the V gene TRBV7-3; no definite D call. The V end lost 2 bases, the J end lost 8 bases, and 9 bases lay between the germline ends. Germline V gene data show CDR1 as SGHTA and CDR2 as FQGTGA. This CDR3 is 13 amino acids long. The CDR3 DNA reads TGTGCCAGCAGCTTAGGGTCAGAAGAAAAACTGTTTTTT. Encoded protein: CASSLGSEEKLFF.

Regarding this clonotype: A much larger clone sits a single nucleotide away, making a read error possible. The rearrangement joins TRBV12-3 or TRBV12-4 to TRBJ2-7, with no clear D. Near its end, the DNA agrees better with TRBJ2-6, so the J call may be wrong. This CDR3 is built from 11 residues. The CDR3 is CASRKALVLTF. CDR3 DNA sequence: TGTGCCAGCAGGAAGGCACTAGTCCTGACTTTC.

The table lists this clonotype with many counts. V and J are TRBV5-1 and TRBJ2-7; D is ambiguous. Trimming cost V 0 bases and J 0 bases, with 10 bases left between them. The CDR3 has 15 residues. CDR1 is SGHRS, CDR2 YFSETQ, per germline. CDR3 amino acids: CASSLEAQSSYEQYF. CDR3 sequence (DNA): TGCGCCAGCAGCTTGGAGGCCCAGAGCTCCTACGAGCAGTACTTC.

On this clonotype itself: Possible read error: a much larger clone is one base away. This rearrangement joins TRBV9 to TRBJ1-1, with D maybe TRBD1 (5 bases). This CDR3 has 13 amino acids. In germline, CDR1 is SGDLS, CDR2 YYNGEE. The CDR3 protein is CASSGGTQNFLRF. CDR3 coding DNA: TGTGCCAGCAGTGGAGGGACCCAAAATTTTTTACGTTTT.

Details on this clonotype: A much larger clonotype is one base distant, so this may be a read error. The genes are TRBV20-1 and TRBJ2-7; D is ambiguous. The V end was cut by 3 bases, the J end by 0 bases, with 15 bases between. Germline CDR1 DFQATT, CDR2 SNEGSKA (reference sequence). CDR3 length: 15 amino acids. In nucleotides, the CDR3 is TGCAGTGCTAGCCGCGGACCCTGCTCCTCCTACGAGCAGTACTTC. Protein product: CSASRGPCSSYEQYF.

The rearrangement uses TRBV9 and TRBJ2-5; no clear D. CDR3 length equals 17 residues. Germline-derived CDR1 and CDR2 are SGDLS and YYNGEE. Trimming stripped 3 bases from V and 4 bases from J, with 22 bases between. The CDR3 loop is CASSDDGGTLPGETQYF. The CDR3 DNA follows: TGTGCCAGCAGCGACGACGGCGGTACACTCCCAGGAGAGACCCAGTACTTC.

This clonotype was observed at least ten times. In DNA form, the CDR3 reads TGTGCCAGTAGTACCCTCCCCGGACAGGGGTATAACTATGGCTACACCTTC. Translated: CASSTLPGQGYNYGYTF. The chain employs TRBV19 and TRBJ1-2, with 9 bases identical to TRBD1. The CDR3 is 17 residues long. The V and J ends lost 4 bases and 1 base, in that order; junction bases with no gene match: 10. Per the germline V gene, CDR1 is LNHDA and CDR2 is SQIVND (reference sequence). The full variable domain, in which reference TRBV19 and TRBJ1-2 provide the parts outside the CDR3, is DGGITQSPKYLFRKEGQNVTLSCEQNLNHDAMYWYRQDPGQGLRLIYYSQIVNDFQKGDIAEGYSVSREKKESFPLTVTSAQKNPTAFYLCASSTLPGQGYNYGYTFGSGTRLTVV.